Following are 5 T cell receptor beta chains from one sample sequenced in a study of blood T cell repertoires in COVID-19. TCRdb's copy holds only in-frame clones and misses some; the assay was immunoSEQ multiplex PCR. In the table there are 55,000 to 90,000 clones, around 83% of which are singletons. The sequenced sample was peripheral blood. The origin of the receptors is a man aged 70-80 years with active COVID-19.

Only one count was recorded for this clone. The chain recombines TRBV6-1 with TRBJ1-4; no firm D call. The CDR3 contains 14 residues. Trimming took off 0 bases at V and 8 bases at J, with 10 bases between the two ends. Germline lookup yields CDR1 MNHNS and CDR2 SASEGT. For the CDR3, the DNA is TGTGCCAGCAGTGAAGCGCGGCCGGGGGAAAAACTGTTTTTT. It yields the protein CASSEARPGEKLFF.

Many counts were recorded for this clone. The chain couples TRBV21-1 to TRBJ1-3; the D call in the table, TRBD1, was not verified against the DNA. TRBV21-1 has pseudogene status. The CDR3 consists of 17 residues. The CDR3 sequence: CATPGPDGHLSGNTIYF. The CDR3 nucleotides read TGTGCCACTCCAGGCCCCGACGGCCACCTCTCTGGAAACACCATATATTTT.

This chain connects TRBV29-1 to TRBJ2-7; the match to TRBD2 covers 8 bases. The germline CDR1 and CDR2 sequences are SQVTM and ANQGSEA. CDR3 length: 13 amino acids. V lost 5 bases and J lost 3; bases outside the gene matches: 6. CDR3: CSVRGGRGYEQYF. The CDR3 nucleotides read TGCAGCGTTCGGGGGGGCAGGGGCTACGAGCAGTACTTC.

CDR3 protein: CASSSGSGNEQFF. The CDR3 DNA reads TGTGCCAGCAGTTCGGGTAGCGGCAATGAGCAGTTCTTC. The chain is built from TRBV12-3 or TRBV12-4 and TRBJ2-1, with D possibly being TRBD2 (6 bases). The V gene lost 4 bases and the J gene lost 6 bases, with 10 bases spanning the gap. The CDR3 spans 13 residues.

V gene TRBV3-1 (or the pseudogene TRBV3-2) combines with J gene TRBJ2-1, with a possible D match to TRBD2 (6 bases). V was clipped by 4 bases and J by 4 bases, with 8 bases between them. CDR3 length: 13 residues. In germline, CDR1 is LGHDT, CDR2 YNNKEL (reference sequence). The CDR3 sequence: CASSPGVYNEQFF. Here the CDR3 DNA reads TGTGCCAGCAGCCCGGGGGTTTACAATGAGCAGTTCTTC.